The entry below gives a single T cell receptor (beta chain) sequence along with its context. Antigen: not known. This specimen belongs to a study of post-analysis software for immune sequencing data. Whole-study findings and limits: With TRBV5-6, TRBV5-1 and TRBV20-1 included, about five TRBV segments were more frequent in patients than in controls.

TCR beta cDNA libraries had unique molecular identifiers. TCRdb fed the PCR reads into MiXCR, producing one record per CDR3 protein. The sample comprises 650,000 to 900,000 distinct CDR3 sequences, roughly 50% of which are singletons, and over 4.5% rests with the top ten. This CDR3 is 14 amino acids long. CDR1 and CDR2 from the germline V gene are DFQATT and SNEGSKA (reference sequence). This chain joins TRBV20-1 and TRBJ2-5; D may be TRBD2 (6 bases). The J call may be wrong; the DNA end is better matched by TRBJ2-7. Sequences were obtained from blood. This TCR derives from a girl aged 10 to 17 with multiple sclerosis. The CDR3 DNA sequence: TGCAGTGCTAGAGATTACGGGAGTCGAGACGAGCAGTACTTC. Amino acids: CSARDYGSRDEQYF.